This entry is about one T cell receptor beta chain. This clone has just a few counts. What antigen it recognizes has not been identified. Base qualities were left out, and no much larger clone turns up one base away. Trimming takes 4 bases from V and 2 bases from J, and the germline ends sit 12 bases apart. The CDR3, from cysteine to phenylalanine, totals 14 residues. The retained sequence is limited to the CDR3, 42 bases, with the frame set at the first base. Via the germline V gene (reference sequence), CDR1 is SGHNT and CDR2 YYREEE. The data belong to a study of cytomegalovirus exposure and HLA in healthy donors (dated by TCRdb to between 2016 and 2019). Regarding the complete study: An earlier analysis of approximately 550 of the donors reported approximately 290 Gb of sequence data and roughly 110 million unique TCR beta sequences from around 200 million T cells. HLA typing included class I and class II loci at four-digit resolution. A later analysis re-examined previously published TCR beta repertoires from about 670 donors and added high-resolution HLA genotyping to investigate patterns of TCR occurrence. Among the approximately 430 genotyped donors, about 85% belonged to the genetic ancestry cluster associated with self-reported Caucasian donors. About 280 gigabases of sequencing data and approximately 91 million unique TCR sequences made up an early release that covered approximately 620 HLA-typed donors. In an earlier analysis of 587 of the donors, high-throughput TCR beta sequencing was used to judge whether each TCR beta V gene segment behaved as functional or pseudogenic. Typing coverage varied by locus: about 620-630 donors for A, B, C, DRB1 and DQB1; approximately 560 for DQA1; about 570 for DPA1; 450 to 480 for DPB1. In the later analysis, no new phenotypic data were used to find candidate immune exposures; instead, reliance was placed on TCR beta sequences and their occurrence across donors. Across under 500 genotyped donors of the cohort, an average of about 220,000 unique TCR beta nucleotide sequences per donor were sequenced, and about a sixth of those sequences were non-productive. The study aimed to test whether cataloging public T cell receptors could reveal signatures of past pathogen exposure. The study profiled the T cell repertoires of 666 subjects by immunosequencing and related them to cytomegalovirus serostatus. Because of strong linkage in the cohort, 4 to 6 DR-DQ haplotypes were treated as single units for association and clustering. A later genetic analysis took genome-wide SNP genotypes for 398 of the 666 donors and used that subset as a discovery cohort. Donor age, sex, ethnicity and CMV serostatus were compiled together with the repertoire data. Along with the approximately 700-subject first cohort, a separate validation cohort of over a hundred different subjects was used. To predict cytomegalovirus infection status, the study combined high-throughput TCR immunosequencing, statistical association of individual TCRs with disease status, and machine learning. Every repertoire in the discovery cohort had been generated on one and the same sequencing platform. Overall results and qualifications from the work: When HLA alleles, especially DR and DQ, strongly co-occurred, attributing TCR associations to individual alleles was difficult. The classifier was reported to diagnose cytomegalovirus status with high specificity and sensitivity in both the original cohort and the validation cohort. An earlier analysis of approximately 600 of the donors showed that most TCR beta V segments appeared in productive rearrangements either about 90% or about 30% of the time, which broadly matched IMGT annotations. In a later analysis, TCR association rates were found to vary across HLA loci, with the most associated TCRs seen for DRB1 alleles and the fewest for HLA-C alleles. In vitro tests confirmed that a few of the cytomegalovirus-associated TCR beta chains recognize cytomegalovirus antigens. The authors suggested that the approach could potentially be extended to other disease states and immunological phenotypes. The cohort was sequenced for TCR beta chains only, and without alpha or paired-chain data the features that could be detected were limited. Because HLA typing was unavailable for some donors at each locus, only the typed subset was used in association tests. Several of the top co-occurrence clusters appeared to be linked to parvovirus B19, influenza, CMV and Epstein-Barr virus, according to a later analysis. Because counts were too low, about 17 rarely observed V segments, including chromosome 9 orphons, were excluded from the earlier analysis of around 640 of the donors. Roughly uniform sequencing depth across donors was assumed in presence/absence analyses, although this assumption may not hold. A later analysis found that HLA-associated TCR beta chains were more clonally expanded and had lower generation probabilities than equally common non-associated chains. Specific HLA alleles were associated with some 15,000 TCR beta sequences at a false discovery rate of 0.05 in a later analysis. The study gave a list of more than 150 TCR beta chains associated with cytomegalovirus. In a later genetic analysis, a missense DCLRE1C variant was associated with V-gene and J-gene trimming of TCR beta chains, and the association was replicated in an independent cohort. In a later genetic analysis, fewer N-insertions in productive TCRs were reported among donors in an Asian-associated ancestry cluster than the approximately 710-donor mean. A later analysis found that most CMV-associated TCR beta chains appeared HLA-restricted, with HLA associations seemingly driven largely by CMV exposure. Linkage disequilibrium might explain the correlated functional status among segregating V segments, but an unknown experimental factor could not be excluded. Because the 87-base-pair reads could not distinguish some IMGT-functional V segments, including TRBV6-2 and TRBV6-3, those segments were excluded. A further reported finding was that TCR beta sequences accurately predicted the HLA-A and HLA-B alleles for most subjects in the first cohort. Most TCR sequences were observed very rarely across donors, whereas some public TCRs were present in many individuals. For the cohort, immune exposure information was limited to CMV serostatus. A cluster of highly shared sequence variants was judged likely to be a technical artifact of the sequencing pipeline.

The cohort consisted of hundreds of healthy bone marrow donors. Cohort members were all nominally healthy when sampled, although unrecorded immune exposures were likely present. The donor tested CMV seronegative and was one of the 352 seronegative cohort members. A peripheral blood sample was provided by each donor, and peripheral blood mononuclear cells were used for TCR beta sequencing. Genomic DNA extraction from the blood cell samples was performed with the Qiagen DNeasy Blood Extraction Kit. The receptor library was made with the immunoSEQ multiplex PCR assay. For the multiplex PCR, a mixture combining 60 forward primers for TCR Vbeta segments and 13 reverse primers for TCR Jbeta segments was used. The CDR3 region of rearranged TCR beta genes was amplified from genomic DNA with a multiplex PCR assay. The amplified TCR beta libraries were sequenced on the Illumina HiSeq System as 87-base-pair reads. In the authors' own workflow: In a later analysis, 77 million or so unique TCR beta chains were counted across the roughly 670 repertoires, and approximately 9.9 million of these chains were shared by at least two donors. To remove PCR and sequencing errors, raw reads were error-corrected and collapsed into unique sequences using a nearest-neighbor algorithm that merged closely related sequences. Alignment of CDR3 sequences to IMGT reference sequences was used to assign V, D and J gene segments. For a sequence to be retained, a match of at least six nucleotides was required to both a V gene segment and a J gene segment. Rearrangements were classified as productive when the CDR3 lacked stop codons and remained in frame with V and J, and all other rearrangements were classified as non-productive. Following IMGT convention, CDR3 was defined as the stretch from the second conserved V-encoded cysteine to the conserved J-encoded phenylalanine. In an earlier analysis of just under 600 of the donors, sequences lacking an unambiguous match to a single V gene segment were excluded. An earlier analysis of a few hundred of the donors called V segments functional above 56.7% productive rearrangements and segregating when the between-donor standard deviation exceeded 5%. A statistical classification framework was developed to diagnose cytomegalovirus status using the catalog of TCR beta chain sequences. In a later analysis, V and J genes were assigned by comparing TCR nucleotide sequences against IMGT/GENE-DB human TR gene sequences. A later analysis assigned CDR3 sequences and most-parsimonious VDJ recombination scenarios with the TCRdist pipeline. A later analysis defined each TCR beta chain by its CDR3 amino acid sequence plus V-gene family, and excluded reads lacking a unique V-gene family. As a way to deal with suspected cross-contamination and a sequencing artifact, a later analysis dropped 500 to 700 nucleotide sequences that were highly shared and had low generation probability. In a later analysis, a clonal expansion index for each public chain was calculated from normalized within-repertoire ranks of inferred template counts. In a later analysis, generation probabilities were computed using a VDJ recombination model fitted to out-of-frame rearrangements, and the results were checked against IGoR. A later analysis scored TCR-TCR, TCR-HLA and TCR-CMV co-occurrence with hypergeometric tests, applying a repertoire-size bias correction to TCR pairs. False discovery rates were estimated in a later analysis by permuting HLA or CMV assignments 20 times. In a later analysis, co-occurring TCRs were grouped with DBSCAN, and TCRdist sequence similarity was added when clustering was performed within HLA-allele-positive subsets. For co-occurrence clustering, repertoires with fewer than 30,000 or more than 120,000 public chains were excluded, along with roughly 5 repertoires with anomalous nucleotide sharing. Held by TCRdb, this immuneACCESS table contains in-frame sequences only and omits some clones. Under half of the omission traces to an unresolved V gene where checked; the cause of the rest is unknown. V and J calls and clone size are given by that table; D and trimming were obtained from the DNA. Present in this sample are approximately 130,000 clones, roughly 80% of which were seen just once. 0.95% to 1.5% of the sample is in the top ten clones.

Source material: PBMCs. The chain uses TRBV5-4 and TRBJ1-2; TRBD1 could be the D gene, as 6 bases match. This receptor was obtained from a man in his forties or fifties in good health and CMV-seronegative. For the CDR3, the sequence is CASSLTGENYGYTF. The DNA reads TGTGCCAGCAGCCTGACAGGAGAGAACTATGGCTACACCTTC.